This TCR beta chain was captured in a study of glioma-infiltrating T cells. Overall study results and limits: Tissue-blood divergence was below expectation in non-neoplastic patients, above in gliomas. Very few CDR3 sequences were shared between tissue and blood.

CDR3 length equals 12 residues. Germline-derived CDR1 and CDR2 are MNHNS and SASEGT. Trimming removed 5 bases from V and 9 bases from J, with 14 bases in between. The iRepertoire nested amplicon-rescue multiplex PCR amplified TCR alpha and beta CDR3s from RNA. One-step reverse transcription and amplification started from approximately 100-400 ng of tissue mRNA or PBMC total RNA. A single record per CDR3 protein comes from TCRdb applying MiXCR to the multiplex PCR reads. Of under 50,000 distinct CDR3 sequences listed, approximately 20% are singletons. This clonotype was picked up many times. Antigen unknown.

Sequencing was carried out using glioma tissue, nonneoplastic brain tissue, or PBMCs (not recorded which). This chain links TRBV6-1 with TRBJ2-7; possibly TRBD1 or TRBD2 for D (6 bases each). This TCR came from a human donor with low-grade glioma or glioblastoma, undergoing nonglioma brain surgery, or in good health (not recorded which). The CDR3 sequence is CASSQQGGGQYF. CDR3 nucleotide sequence: TGTGCCAGCAGTCAACAGGGAGGCGGGCAGTACTTC.